This T cell receptor (beta chain) derives from a study of CD8 T cells in ankylosing spondylitis. Study conclusions and caveats: Characteristic of ankylosing spondylitis blood, it appeared, was a TCR beta motif comprising roughly 8 highly homologous variants. Both synovial fluid and blood in reactive arthritis had previously been reported to carry some motif variants.

This clonotype occurred many times. Its matching antigen is unknown. TCRdb re-called the 5' RACE reads through MiXCR, storing one row per CDR3 protein. Among around 150,000 distinct CDR3 sequences listed, roughly 6.6% were seen once. This CDR3 comprises 13 residues. From germline, CDR1 is SQVTM and CDR2 ANQGSEA. J lost 6 bases, V lost 0 bases, and 4 bases had no gene match. This TCR derives from a female donor with ankylosing spondylitis or in good health (not recorded which). The V gene is TRBV29-1, the J gene TRBJ1-1; 7 bases line up with TRBD1. Sequenced sample: blood, either unsorted or a sorted T cell fraction (not recorded which). This CDR3 is CSVEDKGAPEAFF. CDR3 DNA sequence: TGCAGCGTTGAAGATAAGGGGGCTCCTGAAGCTTTCTTT. The full variable domain, rest sourced from reference TRBV29-1 and TRBJ1-1, is SAVISQKPSRDICQRGTSLTIQCQVDSQVTMMFWYRQQPGQSLTLIATANQGSEATYESGFVIDKFPISRPNLTFSTLTVSNMSPEDSSIYLCSVEDKGAPEAFFGQGTRLTVV.